What follows are 3 T cell receptor beta chains derived from one specimen sequenced in a study of post-analysis software for immune sequencing data. Unique molecular identifiers were built into the TCR beta cDNA libraries. TCRdb re-derived calls from the PCR reads in MiXCR, one entry per CDR3 protein. The sample consists of 380,000 or so distinct CDR3 sequences, about a third of them appearing once. Their recognized antigens are unknown. Study-wide results and caveats: Five or six TRBV segments, TRBV5-6, TRBV5-1 and TRBV20-1 among them, were found more frequent in patients than controls.

Sample: blood. All receptors come from a girl aged 5 to 17 with multiple sclerosis.

With regard to this clonotype: Given the absence of the conserved phenylalanine or tryptophan at the CDR3 end, a read error is likely. The V call is TRBV18, the J call TRBJ1-2; D is unclear. V was shortened by 0 bases and J by 7 bases, with 12 bases between the two germline ends. Germline-derived CDR1 and CDR2 are KGHSH and LQKENI. The CDR3 is 14 amino acids. Written as DNA, the CDR3 is TGTGCCAGCTCACCACCGGGAGGTTCTGGTGGCTACACCTGC. This gives the protein CASSPPGGSGGYTC.

In DNA form, the CDR3 reads TGCAGCGTTGAAGTGTTTGGTGGCAGGGAAGCCTACGAGCAGTACTTC. Protein sequence: CSVEVFGGREAYEQYF. This chain joins TRBV29-1 and TRBJ2-7; a possible D gene is TRBD1 (5 bases). Trimming shortened V by 1 base and J by 2 bases, and 18 bases separated the two germline ends. The CDR3 extends over 16 amino acids. Germline loops: CDR1 SQVTM, CDR2 ANQGSEA.

The gene calls are TRBV4-2 and TRBJ2-6; 7 positions agree with TRBD2. There are 17 residues in the CDR3. Germline-derived CDR1 and CDR2 are LGHNA and YNFKEQ. The J segment lost 0 bases and the V segment lost 1 base, leaving 3 bases of the junction unmatched. CDR3 in DNA: TGTGCCAGCAGCCAAGCGGGAGGTATCTCTGGGGCCAACGTCCTGACTTTC. Protein product: CASSQAGGISGANVLTF.